This TCR beta chain appears in the sequencing data of a study of T cells expressing NK-cell markers. Study details: One of the eight sequenced donors was seronegative, whereas the other seven were HCMV-seropositive.

The CDR3 is made up of 15 amino acids. CDR1 and CDR2 from the germline V gene are SGHAT and FQNNGV. TCRdb reanalyzed the 5' RACE reads and collapses them to one entry per CDR3 protein, without DNA. The listing records around 280,000 distinct CDR3 sequences. V and J are TRBV11-2 and TRBJ2-1. The TCR sequence derives from a young man in good health. The sequenced sample consisted of blood T cells: a sorted CD56 or NKG2C T cell subset, CD4+ or CD8+ T cells, or bulk PBMC T cells (not recorded which). CDR3 sequence: CASSHRTRNDNEQFF. The complete variable domain, with remaining parts taken from reference TRBV11-2 and TRBJ2-1, reads EAGVAQSPRYKIIEKRQSVAFWCNPISGHATLYWYQQILGQGPKLLIQFQNNGVVDDSQLPKDRFSAERLKGVDSTLKIQPAKLEDSAVYLCASSHRTRNDNEQFFGPGTRLTVL.